Only a few counts were recorded for the clone carrying this TCR beta chain. Looked up from germline, CDR1 is ENHRY and CDR2 is SYGVKD. V was trimmed by 2 bases and J by 7 bases, leaving 14 bases between them. The CDR3 has 14 residues. This sample was taken from a study of human T cells and chemical hapten exposure. Each CDR3 protein gets one entry after TCRdb re-called the RACE reads with MiXCR. The repertoire has some 300,000 distinct CDR3 sequences, over 5% of them found once; the top ten carry about 8.2%. Documented time point: pre-sensitization, week 0. Treatment reported: therapeutic diphenylcyclopropenone sensitization with weekly scalp DPC.

This chain connects TRBV10-3 to TRBJ2-5; D possibly corresponds to TRBD1 (5 bases). This specimen consisted of whole blood, obtained in connection with sensitization to the hapten diphenylcyclopropenone (DPC). The receptor's source is a woman aged 18-30 years with alopecia areata. Some clones in this sample may be carry-over from other donors' samples. CDR3 sequence (DNA): TGTGCCATCAGTGAGCCGAGACAGATTGCGACCCAGTACTTC. Translation gives CAISEPRQIATQYF.